This TCR beta chain came from a study of blood T cell repertoires in COVID-19. Profiled with immunoSEQ multiplex PCR; TCRdb holds only in-frame clones, not every one. The sample holds approximately 330,000 clones, about nine tenths seen once. J lost 1 base, V lost 7 bases, and 3 bases had no gene match. In germline, CDR1 is MNHEY, CDR2 SVGAGI. The CDR3 is made up of 14 amino acids. This clone was seen more than once but under ten times. Sequencing was done on a sample of peripheral blood. This sequence joins TRBV6-5 and TRBJ1-4; TRBD1 matches 7 bases. This clonotype was sampled from a man aged 25 to 45 with COVID-19, enrolled during active disease. The CDR3 DNA sequence: TGTGCCAGCACCCGGGACAGAACTAATGAAAAACTGTTTTTT. Amino acid sequence: CASTRDRTNEKLFF.